This record looks at one T cell receptor (beta chain) sequence and its context. What it binds is unknown. V lost 3 bases, J lost 5 bases, and 8 bases lay in between. CDR3 length equals 14 residues. Germline CDR1 SGHTA, CDR2 FQGNSA. Researchers ran the PCR with 60 Vbeta and 13 Jbeta primers. Measured with immunoSEQ multiplex PCR; TCRdb has only the in-frame clones, and not every one. The table shows about 160,000 clones, with 60% to 80% occurring only once. This sample stems from a study of cytomegalovirus exposure and HLA in healthy donors. Study as a whole: Earlier, 180 million or so T cells were analyzed, and 90 million to 120 million unique TCR beta sequences were found among them. Most donors, just over 80% of a few hundred genotyped, fell in the Caucasian-associated ancestry cluster. General observations from the study: Most TCR beta V segments were productive about 87% or about 30% of the time in an earlier analysis. Common viral pathogens (according to a later analysis) appeared linked to several of the most significant clusters.

The V gene is TRBV7-2, the J gene TRBJ1-6, with no clear D. The receptor was isolated from a woman between 50 and 59 years old in good health and CMV-seropositive. Sequenced sample: PBMCs. CDR3 loop: CASSLASDNSPLHF. The CDR3 DNA reads TGTGCCAGCAGCTTGGCAAGCGATAATTCACCCCTCCACTTT.